The clone carrying this T cell receptor beta chain was recorded a few times. The data were taken from a study of blood T cells in healthy people across ages. Sample-barcoded 5' priming and a J-beta primer mix drove a second PCR of roughly 7 to 11 cycles. TCRdb re-derived calls from the 5' RACE reads in MiXCR, one entry per CDR3 protein. The sample holds about 580,000 distinct CDR3 sequences, around half seen once. The germline gives CDR1 SGDLS, CDR2 YYNGEE. With V trimmed by 4 bases and J by 0 bases, 18 bases remained unmatched. This CDR3 is built from 21 residues. Specimen: blood. The source is an elderly man in good health. The V and J genes are TRBV9 and TRBJ2-3, with TRBD2 matching over 12 bases. CDR3 DNA sequence: TGTGCCAGCAGCCCTCATCCGACTAGCGGGGGCCAGCTTTCTAGCACAGATACGCAGTATTTT. Translating it yields CASSPHPTSGGQLSSTDTQYF.